The clone carrying this T cell receptor (beta chain) was recorded a few times. This entry belongs to a study of blood T cell repertoires in COVID-19. Study background: PBMCs, B-cell-depleted T cells, or T cells provided the cDNA or gDNA that made up the material.

Authors' processing steps: Amplifying reference gene primers gave estimates of nucleated cell counts. Here immunoSEQ multiplex PCR was the method, and the copy in TCRdb shows in-frame clones only, minus some. The V and J calls and clone size come from that table; D and trimming were worked out from the DNA. The sample has approximately 70,000 clones; roughly 89% are singletons. The CDR3 runs 12 residues. Deletions cut 2 bases from V and 6 bases from J, with 5 bases between. The germline gives CDR1 SGHVS, CDR2 FNYEAQ. This clonotype was sampled from a woman in her forties or fifties with acute or convalescent COVID-19. The sample was peripheral blood. The chain employs TRBV7-6 and TRBJ1-5; D is unclear. The DNA of the CDR3 is TGTGCCAGCAGCTTACCGGGTCAGCCCCAGCATTTT. Its protein is CASSLPGQPQHF.